This is a list of T cell receptor beta chains from one sample in a study of blood T cell repertoires in COVID-19. Sequencing was performed with immunoSEQ multiplex PCR; in TCRdb, only in-frame clones are kept and a portion is missing. The sample has 470,000 or so clones; approximately 83% are singletons. Sequencing was done on a sample of peripheral blood. These TCRs come from a human donor in a cohort sampled during active COVID-19. Both conserved end residues are part of each CDR3. D genes are given only for firm matches. Clone size is stated in some rows and not others, as once, few, many or a class when expanded.

d_gene,j_gene,abundance,v_gene,CDR3aa,CDR3nt
TRBD2,TRBJ2-2,-,TRBV11-3,CASSTGLAQSGELFF,TGTGCCAGCAGCACGGGACTAGCGCAGAGCGGGGAGCTGTTTTTT
-,TRBJ1-1,once,TRBV18,CASSPDMFLMNTEAFF,TGTGCCAGCTCACCCGACATGTTTCTCATGAACACTGAAGCTTTCTTT
-,TRBJ2-6,few,TRBV7-9,CASSSDSFLGANVLTF,TGTGCCAGCAGCTCTGACAGCTTCCTCGGGGCCAACGTCCTGACTTTC
-,TRBJ1-2,once,TRBV5-1,CASSLAETGPYGYTF,TGCGCCAGCAGCTTGGCCGAAACAGGACCCTATGGCTACACCTTC
-,TRBJ1-1,-,TRBV9,CASSVQLSTEAFF,TGTGCCAGCAGCGTACAGTTGTCCACTGAAGCTTTCTTT
TRBD1,TRBJ1-1,-,TRBV5-6,CASRRQGRNTEAFF,TGTGCCAGCCGTAGACAGGGGAGGAACACTGAAGCTTTCTTT
-,TRBJ1-5,-,TRBV12-3/TRBV12-4,CASTYHSNQPQHF,TGTGCCAGCACCTACCATAGCAATCAGCCCCAGCATTTT
-,TRBJ1-2,-,TRBV11-2,CASSLGAQGYGYTF,TGTGCCAGCAGCCTAGGGGCACAGGGCTATGGCTACACCTTC
TRBD1,TRBJ1-6,-,TRBV5-1,CASSLAGQGRAYNSPLHF,TGCGCCAGCAGCTTGGCTGGACAGGGGAGGGCCTATAATTCACCCCTCCACTTT
-,TRBJ2-4,-,TRBV30,CAWSDYAKNIQYF,TGTGCCTGGAGCGACTATGCCAAAAACATTCAGTACTTC